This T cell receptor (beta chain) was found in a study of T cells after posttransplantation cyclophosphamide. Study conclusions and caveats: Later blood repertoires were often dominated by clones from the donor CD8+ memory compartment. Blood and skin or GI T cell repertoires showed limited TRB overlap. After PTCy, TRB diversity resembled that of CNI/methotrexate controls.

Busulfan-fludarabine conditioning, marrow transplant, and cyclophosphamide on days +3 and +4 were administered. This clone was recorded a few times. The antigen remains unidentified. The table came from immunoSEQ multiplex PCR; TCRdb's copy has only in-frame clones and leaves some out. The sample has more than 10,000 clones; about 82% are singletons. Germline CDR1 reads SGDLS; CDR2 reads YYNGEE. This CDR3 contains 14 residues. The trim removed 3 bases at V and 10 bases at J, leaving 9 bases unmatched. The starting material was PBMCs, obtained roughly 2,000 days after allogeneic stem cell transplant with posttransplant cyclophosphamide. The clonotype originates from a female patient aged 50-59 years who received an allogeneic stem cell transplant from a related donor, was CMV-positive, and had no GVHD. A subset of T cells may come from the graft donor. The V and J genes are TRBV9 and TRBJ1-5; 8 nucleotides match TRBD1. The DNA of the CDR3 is TGTGCCAGCAGCGAAGGACAGGGTAGATTACCCCAGCATTTT. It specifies CASSEGQGRLPQHF.